This note documents a single T cell receptor (beta chain) sequence. Its antigen is not yet known. The record has no base qualities; no much larger clone is one base away. The germline V gene (reference sequence) provides CDR1 SGHKS and CDR2 YYEKEE. From V the trimming removes 3 bases and from J it removes 4 bases, while the gene matches leave 9 bases of the junction unaccounted for. The CDR3 runs 16 residues from the cysteine to the phenylalanine. Only the CDR3 DNA stays, 48 bases, in frame from base 1. The source of the sample is a study of blood T cell repertoires in COVID-19 (dated by TCRdb to the early 2020s). With respect to the entire study: Samples from collaborators originated in the United States, Italy and Spain and spanned both the acute and convalescent phases of COVID-19. Subjects who had been exposed to COVID-19, were actively infected with it, or had recovered from it provided the deeply sampled blood TCRbeta repertoires that made up the dataset. Samples came from the ongoing ImmuneRACE study (first 160 participants) plus 1,254 subjects from 6 global collaborators. A de-identified subject ID, COVID-19 status, age in years and sex were almost always included in the sample metadata. Where available, HLA class I and class II types were obtained from metadata supplied by the sample provider rather than from assay-based typing. The material from the prospective study consisted of cDNA or gDNA derived from T cells, B-cell-depleted T cells, or PBMCs. The repertoires were made available in a free public database intended to serve as a resource for research on the immune response to SARS-CoV-2. The study at large found these results: Clinical and demographic metadata were provided uncurated, with the amount varying by source and participant.

TCRbeta CDR3 regions were amplified from genomic DNA by means of the immunoSEQ Assay, a bias-controlled multiplex PCR. The paper's data handling went like this. The number of nucleated cells in each sample was estimated by amplification of reference gene primers within the assay. To quantify the absolute abundance of each unique TCRbeta CDR3 rearrangement, sequence reads were collapsed and filtered. For each sample, productive Simpson clonality was calculated as the square root of Simpson's diversity index across productive rearrangements. TCRdb's version of the immuneACCESS table is confined to in-frame rearrangements and falls short of the full clone set. An unresolved V gene accounts for under half of the shortfall where checked; the remainder is of unknown origin. That table gives V, J and clone size, and the DNA gave D and trimming. The sample table lists roughly 80,000 clones, 84% of them with a count of one. 3.5% to 4% of the sample is taken by the ten largest.

The collaborating institutions used their own protocols to collect whole blood in K2EDTA tubes. Collaborator samples were shipped for TCRbeta analysis as frozen whole blood, isolated PBMCs, or DNA extracted from either sample type. The sequence joins TRBV5-5 to TRBJ2-1; TRBD2 fits 8 bases in the junction. The clonotype comes from a man over 45 with acute or convalescent COVID-19. The material sequenced was peripheral blood. The CDR3 reads CASSWRGGIRYNEQFF. The nucleotide sequence is TGTGCCAGCAGCTGGCGCGGGGGGATTCGATACAATGAGCAGTTCTTC.